These 4 T cell receptor beta chains came from one sample sequenced in a study of blood T cell repertoires in COVID-19. Clones were read by immunoSEQ multiplex PCR, and TCRdb kept only the in-frame ones, dropping some. The table includes 47,000 or so clones, about four fifths detected once. The sequenced sample consisted of peripheral blood. The receptors were gathered from a woman aged 80 or over with COVID-19, enrolled during active disease.

J is TRBJ2-2 and V is TRBV5-1; tentative D call: TRBD2 (5 bases). CDR3 length equals 14 residues. CDR1 and CDR2 (germline): SGHRS, YFSETQ. V was cut by 4 bases and J by 4 bases, with 11 bases left in between. CDR3 nucleotide sequence: TGCGCCAGCAGCCTGGACTCGGTCACCGGGGAGCTGTTTTTT. Translation: CASSLDSVTGELFF.

This chain connects TRBV12-3 or TRBV12-4 to TRBJ2-7; 8 bases align to TRBD2. Trimming cost V 6 bases and J 1 base; bases outside gene matches: 2. CDR3 size: 13 residues. Here the CDR3 reads CASSAGGSYEQYF. The CDR3 nucleotides are TGTGCCAGCAGCGCGGGGGGATCCTACGAGCAGTACTTC.

The chain couples TRBV6-5 to TRBJ1-3; no definite D call. V was shortened by 0 bases and J by 4 bases, with 13 bases between the two germline ends. The length of the CDR3 is 16 residues. From germline, CDR1 is MNHEY and CDR2 SVGAGI. CDR3: CASSYSSWTQGNTIYF. The CDR3 bases are TGTGCCAGCAGTTACTCGAGTTGGACTCAAGGAAACACCATATATTTT.

The V call is TRBV5-1, the J call TRBJ2-2; 7 nucleotides match TRBD2. CDR1 is SGHRS, CDR2 YFSETQ, per germline. The ends lost 0 bases at V and 4 bases at J; junction bases unmatched: 3. The CDR3 consists of 15 residues. CDR3 DNA sequence: TGCGCCAGCAGCTTGGCTGGGAGGGCCACCGGGGAGCTGTTTTTT. This translates into CASSLAGRATGELFF.